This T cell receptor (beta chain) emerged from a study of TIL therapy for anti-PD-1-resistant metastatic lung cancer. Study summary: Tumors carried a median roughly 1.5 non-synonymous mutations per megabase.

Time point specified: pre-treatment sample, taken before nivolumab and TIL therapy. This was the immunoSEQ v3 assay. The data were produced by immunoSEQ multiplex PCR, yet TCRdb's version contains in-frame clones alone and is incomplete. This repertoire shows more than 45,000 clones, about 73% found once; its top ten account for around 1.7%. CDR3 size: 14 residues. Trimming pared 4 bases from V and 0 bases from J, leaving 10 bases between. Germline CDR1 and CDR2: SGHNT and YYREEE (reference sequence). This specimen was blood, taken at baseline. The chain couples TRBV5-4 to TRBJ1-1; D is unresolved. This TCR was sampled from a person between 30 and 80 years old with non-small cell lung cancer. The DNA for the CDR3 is TGTGCCAGCAGCGCGGACCTCATGAACACTGAAGCTTTCTTT. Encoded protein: CASSADLMNTEAFF.